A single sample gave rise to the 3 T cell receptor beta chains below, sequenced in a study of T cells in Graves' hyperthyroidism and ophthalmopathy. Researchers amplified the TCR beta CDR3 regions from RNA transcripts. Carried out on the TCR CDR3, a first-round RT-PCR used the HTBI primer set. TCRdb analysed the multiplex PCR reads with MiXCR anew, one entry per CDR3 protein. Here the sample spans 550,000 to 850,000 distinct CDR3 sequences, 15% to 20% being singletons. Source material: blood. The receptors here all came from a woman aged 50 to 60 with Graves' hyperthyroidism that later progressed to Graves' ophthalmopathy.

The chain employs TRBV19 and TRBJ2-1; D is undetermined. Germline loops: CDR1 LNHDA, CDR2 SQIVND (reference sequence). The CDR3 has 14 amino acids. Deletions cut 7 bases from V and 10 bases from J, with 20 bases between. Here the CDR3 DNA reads TGTGCCAGTACCACGCGGCCTGGTGAAGGGGAGCAGTTCTTC. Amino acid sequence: CASTTRPGEGEQFF.

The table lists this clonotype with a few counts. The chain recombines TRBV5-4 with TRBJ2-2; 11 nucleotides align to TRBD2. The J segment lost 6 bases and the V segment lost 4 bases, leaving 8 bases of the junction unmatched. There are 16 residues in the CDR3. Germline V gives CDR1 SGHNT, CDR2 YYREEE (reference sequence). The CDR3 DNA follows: TGTGCCAGCAGCGGAAGATTAGCGGGGGGGGCCGGGGAGCTGTTTTTT. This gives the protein CASSGRLAGGAGELFF.

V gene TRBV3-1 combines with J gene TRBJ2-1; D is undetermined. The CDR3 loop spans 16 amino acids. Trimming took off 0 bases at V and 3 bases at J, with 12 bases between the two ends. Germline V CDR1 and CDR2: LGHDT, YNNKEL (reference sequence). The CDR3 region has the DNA TGTGCCAGCAGCCAAGAGACGGGCCCCCTCTACAATGAGCAGTTCTTC. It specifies CASSQETGPLYNEQFF.